One and the same sample provided the 11 T cell receptor beta chains below, sequenced in a study of blood T cell repertoires in COVID-19 (dated by TCRdb to 2020 to 2022). Library prep was done by the immunoSEQ multiplex PCR assay. TCRdb took over this immuneACCESS table, retaining in-frame rearrangements with V and J assigned. Such tables are incomplete; in checked studies, under half of the missing clones stem from an unresolved V gene, and the remainder is unexplained. The sample data list some 150,000 clones, and 89% of these were observed just once. The top ten hold roughly 0.77% of the sample. What was sequenced was PBMCs or T cells enriched from blood (not recorded which). Every receptor here comes from a woman between 18 and 30 years old who had recovered from COVID-19.

The chain recombines TRBV27 with TRBJ2-4; 7 nucleotides line up with TRBD2. In germline, CDR1 is MNHEY, CDR2 SMNVEV (reference sequence). V shed 2 bases, J shed 5 bases, and the junction held 0 bases outside the gene matches. This CDR3 region has 13 residues. The CDR3 sequence is CASSLRGENIQYF. The CDR3 DNA sequence: TGTGCCAGCAGTTTACGGGGGGAAAACATTCAGTACTTC.

This clone was observed a handful of times. The genes are TRBV18 and TRBJ1-5; tentative D call: TRBD1 (5 bases). Germline V lookup: CDR1 KGHSH, CDR2 LQKENI. The CDR3 loop spans 13 amino acids. The ends were cut back, 6 bases at V and 2 bases at J, with 8 bases in the middle. CDR3 region: CASSAGRNQPQHF. CDR3 DNA sequence: TGTGCCAGCTCCGCGGGGCGCAATCAGCCCCAGCATTTT.

This clone was observed a single time. This chain uses TRBV21-1 with TRBJ2-1; TRBD2 reflects the table's D call only, with no check against the DNA. TRBV21-1 is annotated as a pseudogene. This CDR3 region has 14 residues. CDR3 region: CASSKGLAGAHQFF. Here the CDR3 DNA reads TGTGCCAGCAGCAAGGGACTAGCGGGAGCACACCAGTTCTTC.

This clone turned up a few times. The chain recombines TRBV19 with TRBJ1-5; 7 bases are a match to TRBD1. The germline V gene encodes CDR1 LNHDA and CDR2 SQIVND (reference sequence). The J segment lost 0 bases and the V segment lost 4 bases, leaving 12 bases of the junction unmatched. The CDR3 runs 18 residues. CDR3 protein: CASSTRRTGQYSNQPQHF. Here the CDR3 DNA reads TGTGCCAGTAGTACTAGACGGACAGGCCAATATAGCAATCAGCCCCAGCATTTT.

J is TRBJ1-5 and V is TRBV28; D call uncertain. This CDR3 contains 12 residues. CDR1 and CDR2 (germline): MDHEN, SYDVKM. V gave up 8 bases and J gave up 3 bases, with 8 bases separating them. CDR3: CASYTPNQPQHF. CDR3 nucleotides: TGTGCCAGCTATACTCCCAATCAGCCCCAGCATTTT.

The chain links TRBV7-2 to TRBJ2-1; 8 bases align to TRBD2. This CDR3 has 16 amino acids. The germline CDR1 and CDR2 sequences are SGHTA and FQGNSA. The trim removed 2 bases at V and 4 bases at J, leaving 7 bases unmatched. The CDR3 here is CASSLSSGRLYNEQFF. CDR3 coding DNA: TGTGCCAGCAGCTTATCGAGCGGGAGACTATACAATGAGCAGTTCTTC.

The genes are TRBV7-9 and TRBJ2-1, with 8 bases lining up with TRBD2. Germline CDR1 SEHNR, CDR2 FQNEAQ (reference sequence). The CDR3 is 14 amino acids. The V gene end was trimmed by 5 bases and the J gene end by 10 bases; junction bases not matched to a gene: 10. The DNA of the CDR3 is TGTGCCAGCAGCCCCGGACTAGCCCTCTGGGAGCAGTTCTTC. This gives the protein CASSPGLALWEQFF. Looking up the rest from reference TRBV7-9 and TRBJ2-1 gives the full variable domain: DTGVSQNPRHKITKRGQNVTFRCDPISEHNRLYWYRQTLGQGPEFLTYFQNEAQLEKSRLLSDRFSAERPKGSFSTLEIQRTEQGDSAMYLCASSPGLALWEQFFGPGTRLTVL.

This chain uses TRBV28 with TRBJ2-5, with TRBD2 matching 16 bases. The CDR3 is made up of 18 amino acids. Germline assignment: CDR1 MDHEN and CDR2 SYDVKM. V trimming: 6 bases; J trimming: 5 bases; junction bases outside the gene matches: 12. Here the CDR3 reads CASSAGTSGRAGVETQYF. The CDR3 DNA reads as TGTGCCAGCAGCGCCGGGACTAGCGGGAGGGCCGGGGTGGAGACCCAGTACTTC.

V gene TRBV28 combines with J gene TRBJ2-1, with 9 bases lining up with TRBD1. This CDR3 has 17 residues. The J segment lost 5 bases and the V segment lost 3 bases, leaving 11 bases of the junction unmatched. Germline V lookup: CDR1 MDHEN, CDR2 SYDVKM. CDR3 DNA sequence: TGTGCCAGCAGTTTCAACCCCCGGGACAGGGTGGACAATGAGCAGTTCTTC. It translates to CASSFNPRDRVDNEQFF.

The V call is TRBV18, the J call TRBJ1-2; D gene unclear. This CDR3 contains 15 residues. Trimming left V 2 bases short and J 5 bases short, with 15 bases between. Per germline, CDR1 KGHSH and CDR2 LQKENI. The CDR3, as DNA: TGTGCCAGCTCACCATCGCCTGCTGGCGGGTATGGCTACACCTTC. Protein sequence: CASSPSPAGGYGYTF.

This chain joins TRBV27 and TRBJ1-5; 8 bases agree with TRBD1. The CDR3 runs to 16 residues. V was pared by 5 bases and J by 0 bases, with 6 bases of the junction left unmatched. Germline CDR1 reads MNHEY; CDR2 reads SMNVEV (reference sequence). CDR3 loop: CASSRWTGNSNQPQHF. Written as DNA, the CDR3 is TGTGCCAGCAGTAGATGGACAGGGAATAGCAATCAGCCCCAGCATTTT.